The entry below describes one T cell receptor (beta chain). Assay used: immunoSEQ multiplex PCR; TCRdb lists only in-frame clones, some missing. This repertoire shows about 190,000 clones, more than 75% found once; its top ten account for around 12%. The sample belongs to a study of blood T cell repertoires in COVID-19. Deletions cut 0 bases from V and 0 bases from J, with 14 bases between. Germline CDR1 is MNHNS and CDR2 is SASEGT. This CDR3 has 17 amino acids. The TCR sequence derives from a woman in her seventies with COVID-19, enrolled during active disease. The chain couples TRBV6-1 to TRBJ1-2, with D maybe TRBD1 (5 bases). Material: peripheral blood. The CDR3 DNA follows: TGTGCCAGCAGTGAAGCTCCAGGACATCTTTCTAACTATGGCTACACCTTC. This translates into CASSEAPGHLSNYGYTF.